These 22 T cell receptor beta chains were sequenced from one sample in a study of response to subunit inactivated influenza vaccine. TCRdb reprocessed the RT-PCR reads via MiXCR and lists one record per CDR3 protein. The sample has 530,000 or so distinct CDR3 sequences; about 10% are singletons. This specimen consisted of PBMCs from blood, obtained on the day of vaccination. The source is a man aged 50 to 59 who received an inactivated influenza vaccine.

The chain joins TRBV4-1 to TRBJ2-3; possibly TRBD1 or TRBD2 for D (5 bases each). V shed 4 bases and J shed 14 bases, with 19 bases lying between them. Germline loops: CDR1 MGHRA, CDR2 YSYEKL. There are 13 residues in the CDR3. CDR3 coding DNA: TGCGCCAGCAGCCTAGGGACGGGCTCCGCCGTGTATTTT. It codes for CASSLGTGSAVYF.

The rearrangement joins TRBV6-2 or TRBV6-3 to TRBJ2-7, with no clear D. Trimming pared 0 bases from V and 6 bases from J, leaving 6 bases between. In germline, CDR1 is MNHEY, CDR2 SVGEGT. This CDR3 contains 12 residues. The CDR3 is CASSYSWSEQYF. The CDR3, as DNA: TGTGCCAGCAGTTACTCATGGTCCGAGCAGTACTTC.

The chain carries TRBV6-5 and TRBJ1-3; no firm D call. This CDR3 region has 14 residues. Trimming took 3 bases from V and 5 from J, leaving 11 bases between them. CDR1 and CDR2 (germline): MNHEY, SVGAGI. CDR3 amino acids: CASSYGEKRNTIYF. The DNA for the CDR3 is TGTGCCAGCAGTTATGGTGAAAAGCGAAACACCATATATTTT.

In this sample, this clonotype turned up a few times. J is TRBJ2-2 and V is TRBV12-3 or TRBV12-4; 10 nucleotides match TRBD1. This CDR3 has 15 amino acids. Losses at the gene ends were 5 bases for V and 5 bases for J; bases not matched to a gene: 5. Written as DNA, the CDR3 is TGTGCCAGCAGTCCCCGGGACAGGGGTACCGGGGAGCTGTTTTTT. Encoded protein: CASSPRDRGTGELFF.

This clonotype was seen a few times. The rearrangement links TRBV10-3 to TRBJ2-3; D is perhaps TRBD1 or TRBD2 (6 bases each). The CDR3 is 15 residues long. Germline CDR1 reads ENHRY; CDR2 reads SYGVKD. With 6 bases removed from V and 3 bases from J, the gap between germline ends came to 16 bases. The CDR3 here is CAIRGEGGRTDTQYF. The CDR3 DNA reads as TGTGCCATCAGAGGCGAGGGGGGCAGGACAGATACGCAGTATTTT.

This clonotype was picked up a small number of times. This chain links TRBV29-1 with TRBJ1-1; D gene uncertain. CDR3 length: 11 amino acids. The V end lost 2 bases, the J end lost 8 bases, and 9 bases lay between the germline ends. Per the germline V gene, CDR1 is SQVTM and CDR2 is ANQGSEA. CDR3 bases: TGCAGCGTTGAAAAGCCCCCAGAAGCTTTCTTT. Residues: CSVEKPPEAFF.

A few counts support this clonotype. The V gene is TRBV18, the J gene TRBJ2-7; 8 positions match TRBD2. The V and J ends lost 3 bases and 2 bases, in that order; junction bases with no gene match: 6. Germline V CDR1 and CDR2: KGHSH, LQKENI. CDR3 length: 15 residues. The CDR3 DNA reads TGTGCCAGCTCACCGTTAGCGGGGCGGGCCTACGAGCAGTACTTC. Its protein is CASSPLAGRAYEQYF.

This clonotype has a handful of counts. The CDR3 loop reads CASSSRLLANTGELFF. The CDR3 DNA follows: TGCGCCAGCAGTTCCAGACTACTCGCGAACACCGGGGAGCTGTTTTTT. The chain carries TRBV5-1 and TRBJ2-2; tentatively, D is TRBD2 (5 bases). Trimming pared 5 bases from V and 0 bases from J, leaving 14 bases between. This CDR3 has 16 amino acids. The germline V gene encodes CDR1 SGHRS and CDR2 YFSETQ.

The V call is TRBV12-3 or TRBV12-4, the J call TRBJ2-1, with 9 bases lining up with TRBD2. The CDR3 spans 14 residues. V lost 7 bases to trimming and J lost 7 bases; unmatched junction nucleotides: 8. The DNA of the CDR3 is TGTGCCAGCATAATAGCGGGAGTCACTAATGAGCAGTTCTTC. Translated: CASIIAGVTNEQFF.

There are a few counts of this clonotype. This chain uses TRBV20-1 with TRBJ2-1; D gene uncertain. Germline V gene lookup returns CDR1 DFQATT and CDR2 SNEGSKA (reference sequence). V lost 2 bases, J lost 8 bases, and 10 bases lay in between. This CDR3 has 12 amino acids. The CDR3 region is CSARPLLHEQFF. CDR3 DNA: TGCAGTGCTAGACCCCTCTTACATGAGCAGTTCTTC.

The rearrangement joins TRBV12-3 or TRBV12-4 to TRBJ2-1; TRBD1 or TRBD2 may be the D gene (5 bases each). The CDR3 is made up of 12 amino acids. Trimming took 8 bases from V and 6 from J, leaving 11 bases between them. The CDR3 region is CASGGKVNEQFF. The CDR3 DNA reads as TGTGCCAGCGGGGGTAAGGTCAATGAGCAGTTCTTC.

The count of this clonotype is one. The junction and the germline gene differ at one end; a read error may be behind it. The chain links TRBV20-1 to TRBJ1-4; D call uncertain. The CDR3 length is 16 residues. Germline loops: CDR1 DFQATT, CDR2 SNEGSKA (reference sequence). CDR3 bases: TGCTGTGCTAGAGATAGGATCCACACCGGGGATGAAAAACTGTTTTTT. Its translation: CCARDRIHTGDEKLFF.

The sample holds a few counts of this clonotype. V gene TRBV10-2 combines with J gene TRBJ2-1, with 7 bases matching TRBD2. CDR3 length equals 15 residues. The trim removed 3 bases at V and 9 bases at J, leaving 11 bases unmatched. Germline V gene lookup returns CDR1 WSHSY and CDR2 SAAADI. The CDR3 spells CASSEFGGGAGEQFF. In DNA, the CDR3 is TGCGCCAGCAGTGAATTTGGCGGGGGAGCGGGTGAGCAGTTCTTC.

The table lists this clonotype with a few counts. The chain is built from TRBV12-3 or TRBV12-4 and TRBJ2-1; 10 bases are a match to TRBD2. The CDR3 loop spans 15 amino acids. V was clipped by 5 bases and J by 9 bases; unmatched bases: 10. This CDR3 is CASSPTSGPRGEQFF. The CDR3 DNA reads as TGTGCCAGCAGTCCGACTAGCGGGCCAAGAGGTGAGCAGTTCTTC.

This clonotype was recorded a few times. The chain links TRBV4-3 to TRBJ2-7; possible D gene TRBD1, 5 bases. Trimming took 1 base from V and 4 from J, leaving 14 bases between them. CDR1 is LGHNA, CDR2 YSLEER, per germline. The CDR3 has 15 amino acids. CDR3 protein: CASSQVIQAGYEQYF. The CDR3 DNA is TGCGCCAGCAGCCAAGTAATACAGGCAGGGTACGAGCAGTACTTC.

The chain uses TRBV4-3 and TRBJ1-6; D uncertain. Germline values: CDR1 LGHNA, CDR2 YSLEER. The V gene lost 0 bases and the J gene lost 7 bases, with 10 bases spanning the gap. The CDR3 length is 15 residues. CDR3 sequence (DNA): TGCGCCAGCAGCCAAGATCCGGTCGAGAATTCACCCCTCCACTTT. Protein sequence: CASSQDPVENSPLHF.

The chain uses TRBV18 and TRBJ2-2; tentative D call: TRBD1 (6 bases). Germline V gives CDR1 KGHSH, CDR2 LQKENI. With 0 bases removed from V and 1 base from J, the gap between germline ends came to 9 bases. The CDR3 spans 16 residues. CDR3 bases: TGTGCCAGCTCACCACCCGGGACAAAGAACACCGGGGAGCTGTTTTTT. Translated: CASSPPGTKNTGELFF.

This chain joins TRBV5-1 and TRBJ2-5; 9 bases match TRBD2. The germline V gene encodes CDR1 SGHRS and CDR2 YFSETQ. Trimming removed 0 bases from V and 2 bases from J; junction bases left unmatched: 5. This CDR3 has 16 amino acids. CDR3 bases: TGCGCCAGCAGCTTGGCTCCTAGCGGGGTACAAGAGACCCAGTACTTC. This codes for CASSLAPSGVQETQYF.

This clonotype was counted many times. The chain combines TRBV12-3 or TRBV12-4 with TRBJ2-1; D gene unclear. The CDR3 consists of 14 residues. V was cut by 4 bases and J by 1 base, with 8 bases left in between. As DNA, the CDR3 is TGTGCCAGCAGTTCGACAAGGTCCTACAATGAGCAGTTCTTC. Residues: CASSSTRSYNEQFF.

This clonotype was seen at least ten times. The chain recombines TRBV5-5 with TRBJ2-3; the D is unclear. Germline V gene data show CDR1 as SGHKS and CDR2 as YYEKEE (reference sequence). This CDR3 has 15 amino acids. V dropped 2 bases and J dropped 4 bases, with 14 bases sitting between them. CDR3 region: CASSFPPVRSDTQYF. The DNA of the CDR3 is TGTGCCAGCAGCTTCCCCCCGGTGCGGTCAGATACGCAGTATTTT.

The chain uses TRBV30 and TRBJ1-2; 8 bases map to TRBD1. CDR1 and CDR2 (germline): GTSNPN, SVGIG (reference sequence). The CDR3 consists of 13 residues. V shed 8 bases and J 4 bases; nucleotides not matched to a gene: 9. The CDR3 sequence is CAGNRDRPYGYTF. The CDR3 DNA sequence: TGTGCCGGTAATAGGGACAGGCCCTATGGCTACACCTTC.

This clonotype was seen only a few times. The genes are TRBV5-1 and TRBJ2-7; 7 bases fit TRBD1. The CDR3 runs to 13 residues. The V and J ends lost 4 bases and 6 bases, in that order; junction bases with no gene match: 7. CDR1 and CDR2 from the germline V gene are SGHRS and YFSETQ. The CDR3 DNA reads TGCGCCAGCAGCCAATACGAGGGGGCCGAGCAGTACTTC. The encoded protein is CASSQYEGAEQYF.